A single sample gave rise to the 22 T cell receptor beta chains below, sequenced in a study of vaccination and CD4 T cells after COVID-19. As for treatment: approximately 11-day PBMC culture with coronavirus spike peptide pools or control peptides (ViraFEST assay). These receptors are not linked to any known antigen. At the Johns Hopkins FTIC core, DNA taken from cultured CD4+ T cells was sequenced by way of the Oncomine TCR Beta short-read assay. TCRdb itself ran the PCR reads through MiXCR, one entry per CDR3 protein. The sample yields around 14,000 distinct CDR3 sequences, around 55% seen once. Sequences were derived from CD4+ T cells from blood, cultured in vitro, sampled before SARS-CoV-2 vaccination. Receptors originate from a human donor who had recovered from COVID-19.

The V call is TRBV19, the J call TRBJ2-7; maybe TRBD1 (6 bases). The CDR3 extends over 13 amino acids. Trimming stripped 6 bases from V and 5 bases from J, with 14 bases between. Germline lookup yields CDR1 LNHDA and CDR2 SQIVND (reference sequence). The DNA of the CDR3 is TGTGCCAGTAGAACAACAGGGCTCAACGAGCAGTACTTC. Its protein is CASRTTGLNEQYF.

This rearrangement joins TRBV20-1 to TRBJ1-2; 7 nucleotides match TRBD1. Germline CDR1 is DFQATT and CDR2 is SNEGSKA (reference sequence). V dropped 7 bases and J dropped 4; count of bases not matched to a gene: 12. The CDR3 spans 14 residues. Written as DNA, the CDR3 is TGCAGTGTCCCTTCTCGGTCAGGGGGCTATGGCTACACCTTC. It codes for CSVPSRSGGYGYTF.

The CDR3 loop is CSATPGLAGVIPGELFF. The CDR3 DNA is TGCAGTGCCACTCCGGGACTAGCGGGAGTGATCCCCGGGGAGCTGTTTTTT. V is TRBV20-1 and J is TRBJ2-2, with TRBD2 identical over 14 bases. V was pared by 6 bases and J by 6 bases, with 12 bases of the junction left unmatched. This CDR3 comprises 17 residues. The germline V gene has CDR1 DFQATT and CDR2 SNEGSKA (reference sequence).

The CDR3 loop is CSASWVFSGDETQYF. Here the CDR3 DNA reads TGCAGTGCTAGCTGGGTATTCTCGGGAGATGAGACCCAGTACTTC. The chain links TRBV20-1 to TRBJ2-5, with a tentative D call TRBD2 (6 bases). The germline V gene has CDR1 DFQATT and CDR2 SNEGSKA (reference sequence). This CDR3 spans 15 amino acids. V was trimmed by 3 bases and J by 5 bases, leaving 19 bases between them.

This sequence joins TRBV20-1 and TRBJ2-3; 16 bases are a match to TRBD2. There are 19 residues in the CDR3. Per germline, CDR1 DFQATT and CDR2 SNEGSKA (reference sequence). Losses at the gene ends were 5 bases for V and 4 bases for J; bases not matched to a gene: 15. The CDR3 reads CSAPGTSGRAPGLSDTQYF. CDR3 bases: TGCAGTGCTCCCGGGACTAGCGGGAGGGCACCGGGCTTGTCAGATACGCAGTATTTT.

The rearrangement uses TRBV6-5 and TRBJ2-7, with 10 bases fitting TRBD2. CDR1 and CDR2 (germline): MNHEY, SVGAGI. The V and J ends lost 0 bases and 3 bases, in that order; junction bases with no gene match: 11. CDR3 length: 18 amino acids. Here the CDR3 DNA reads TGTGCCAGCAGTTACTCGCCCACTAGCGGGGCGAGGGGCTACGAGCAGTACTTC. Translation: CASSYSPTSGARGYEQYF.

This chain uses TRBV7-2 with TRBJ2-1; D is possibly TRBD1 (5 bases). This CDR3 is 13 amino acids long. Germline V lookup: CDR1 SGHTA, CDR2 FQGNSA. V was shortened by 9 bases and J by 2 bases, with 11 bases between the two germline ends. CDR3: CASSGSPYNEQFF. The CDR3 DNA reads TGTGCCAGTTCAGGGTCCCCCTACAATGAGCAGTTCTTC.

This clonotype turned up a few times. CDR3 amino acids: CASSERVGEQYF. DNA of the CDR3: TGTGCCAGCAGTGAACGGGTTGGCGAGCAGTACTTC. This chain joins TRBV6-1 and TRBJ2-7, with no clear D. Trimming pared 2 bases from V and 6 bases from J, leaving 8 bases between. CDR3 length: 12 amino acids. In germline, CDR1 is MNHNS, CDR2 SASEGT.

The rearrangement uses TRBV6-1 and TRBJ1-5; no reliable D call. Trimming took 6 bases from V and 2 from J, leaving 14 bases between them. CDR1 and CDR2 (germline): MNHNS, SASEGT. This CDR3 contains 15 residues. CDR3: CASSPSPPGNQPQHF. DNA for the CDR3: TGTGCCAGCAGCCCGTCCCCGCCGGGCAATCAGCCCCAGCATTTT.

This clonotype was counted a few times. This sequence joins TRBV20-1 and TRBJ2-5, with 13 bases lining up with TRBD2. The germline gives CDR1 DFQATT, CDR2 SNEGSKA (reference sequence). V dropped 5 bases and J dropped 5; count of bases not matched to a gene: 17. The length of the CDR3 is 18 residues. The CDR3 DNA follows: TGCAGTGCTCCAGGACTAGCGGGAGTCCCCTCACTCTCCGAGACCCAGTACTTC. It codes for CSAPGLAGVPSLSETQYF.

This chain joins TRBV28 and TRBJ1-1; TRBD1 might be the D (5 bases). V shed 5 bases and J shed 3 bases, with 19 bases lying between them. Germline CDR1 and CDR2: MDHEN and SYDVKM. This CDR3 is 16 amino acids long. Here the CDR3 reads CASSEPRGWDYTEAFF. The CDR3 coding sequence is TGTGCCAGCAGTGAGCCAAGGGGCTGGGACTACACTGAAGCTTTCTTT.

The genes are TRBV20-1 and TRBJ2-3; 8 positions match TRBD2. The germline gives CDR1 DFQATT, CDR2 SNEGSKA (reference sequence). The CDR3 consists of 17 residues. V lost 0 bases to trimming and J lost 2 bases; unmatched junction nucleotides: 10. In nucleotides, the CDR3 is TGCAGTGCTAGAGAAGGCAGCGGGGGCCTTTTCACAGATACGCAGTATTTT. Translating it yields CSAREGSGGLFTDTQYF.

This rearrangement joins TRBV20-1 to TRBJ2-5; TRBD2 is a possible D gene (6 bases). Trimming removed 2 bases from V and 5 bases from J, with 9 bases in between. CDR3 length: 12 residues. Germline V gives CDR1 DFQATT, CDR2 SNEGSKA (reference sequence). As DNA, the CDR3 is TGCAGTGCTAGACCTCTAGCGGAGACCCAGTACTTC. Encoded protein: CSARPLAETQYF.

The J gene is TRBJ1-2, the V gene TRBV6-1; 10 bases map to TRBD1. Looked up from germline, CDR1 is MNHNS and CDR2 is SASEGT. The J segment lost 4 bases and the V segment lost 4 bases, leaving 6 bases of the junction unmatched. CDR3 length: 15 amino acids. CDR3 residues: CASSARQGAIYGYTF. CDR3 DNA: TGTGCCAGCAGTGCCCGACAGGGGGCTATCTATGGCTACACCTTC.

V is TRBV7-2 and J is TRBJ2-2; D remains ambiguous. With 2 bases removed from V and 7 bases from J, the gap between germline ends came to 8 bases. The CDR3 is 13 amino acids. Per the germline V gene, CDR1 is SGHTA and CDR2 is FQGNSA. In DNA, the CDR3 is TGTGCCAGCAGCTTATGGGAAAGCGGGGAGCTGTTTTTT. It specifies CASSLWESGELFF. Full variable domain (remainder filled in from reference TRBV7-2 and TRBJ2-2): GAGVSQSPSNKVTEKGKDVELRCDPISGHTALYWYRQSLGQGLEFLIYFQGNSAPDKSGLPSDRFSAERTGGSVSTLTIQRTQQEDSAVYLCASSLWESGELFFGEGSRLTVL.

The chain recombines TRBV7-2 with TRBJ1-5; weak D call: TRBD1 (5 bases). Trimming removed 5 bases at V and 0 bases at J, with 8 bases between. The CDR3 is 14 amino acids. Germline CDR1 and CDR2: SGHTA and FQGNSA. CDR3 nucleotides: TGTGCCAGCAGCAGGGACGGTAGCAATCAGCCCCAGCATTTT. It encodes CASSRDGSNQPQHF.

This chain connects TRBV20-1 to TRBJ1-1, with 8 bases fitting TRBD1. The germline gives CDR1 DFQATT, CDR2 SNEGSKA (reference sequence). This CDR3 is built from 15 residues. Germline trimming cut 3 bases from V and 2 bases from J; bases unmatched to any gene: 8. The CDR3 protein is CSASPTGEGNTEAFF. CDR3 DNA: TGCAGTGCTAGCCCGACAGGGGAGGGTAACACTGAAGCTTTCTTT.

The rearrangement links TRBV2 to TRBJ2-5; D gene ambiguous. This CDR3 region has 13 residues. The germline V and J ends were trimmed by 6 bases and 5 bases, with 13 bases remaining between them. Germline V gives CDR1 SNHLY, CDR2 FYNNEI. This CDR3 reads CASSPGRRETQYF. The CDR3 nucleotides read TGTGCCAGCAGCCCCGGGCGCCGGGAGACCCAGTACTTC.

The V call is TRBV4-1, the J call TRBJ2-7; the D gene is possibly TRBD1 (6 bases). In germline, CDR1 is MGHRA, CDR2 YSYEKL. V gave up 1 base and J gave up 0 bases, with 10 bases separating them. The CDR3 length is 15 residues. The CDR3 loop reads CASSQGTAISYEQYF. CDR3 sequence (DNA): TGCGCCAGCAGCCAAGGGACAGCAATCTCCTACGAGCAGTACTTC.

The chain carries TRBV4-1 and TRBJ1-4, with 8 bases that match TRBD1. The CDR3 is 16 amino acids. From germline, CDR1 is MGHRA and CDR2 YSYEKL. V shed 5 bases and J 6 bases; nucleotides not matched to a gene: 11. The CDR3: CASSSKLLTGDEKLFF. The CDR3 DNA is TGCGCCAGCAGCTCAAAGCTCCTGACAGGGGATGAAAAACTGTTTTTT.

The chain has TRBV15 and TRBJ2-1, with TRBD2 as a possible D gene (6 bases). The V gene lost 1 base and the J gene lost 0 bases, with 16 bases spanning the gap. Germline lookup yields CDR1 LNHNV and CDR2 YYDKDF (reference sequence). This CDR3 contains 18 residues. This CDR3 reads CATSRAPASVSSYNEQFF. DNA for the CDR3: TGTGCCACCAGCAGAGCGCCGGCTAGCGTAAGCTCCTACAATGAGCAGTTCTTC.

The gene calls are TRBV5-8 and TRBJ2-1; D not certain. Trimming removed 3 bases at V and 0 bases at J, with 13 bases between. Germline V lookup: CDR1 SGHTS, CDR2 YDEGEE. There are 16 residues in the CDR3. The CDR3, as DNA: TGTGCCAGCAGCTCGAAGCGTAGAGTCTCCTACAATGAGCAGTTCTTC. This codes for CASSSKRRVSYNEQFF.